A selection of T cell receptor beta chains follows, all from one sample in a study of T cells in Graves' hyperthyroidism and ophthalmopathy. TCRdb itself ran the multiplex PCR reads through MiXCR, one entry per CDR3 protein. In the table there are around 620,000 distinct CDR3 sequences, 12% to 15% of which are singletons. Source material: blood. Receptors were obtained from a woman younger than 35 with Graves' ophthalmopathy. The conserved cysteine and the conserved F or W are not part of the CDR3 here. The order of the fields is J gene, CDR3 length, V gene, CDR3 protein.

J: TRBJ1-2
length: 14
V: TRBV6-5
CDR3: ASSYREASNFYGYT

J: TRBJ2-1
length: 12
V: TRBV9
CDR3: ASSATGYDNEQF

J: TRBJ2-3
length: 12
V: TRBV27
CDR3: ASTPSINTDTQY

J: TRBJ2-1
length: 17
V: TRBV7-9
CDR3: ASSSRGLAGGGPYNEQF

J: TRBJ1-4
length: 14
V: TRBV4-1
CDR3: ASSQDGGSFLEKLF

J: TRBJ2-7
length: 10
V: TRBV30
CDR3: ALGLDLWEQY

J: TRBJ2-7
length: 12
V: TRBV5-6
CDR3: ASSFADRAYEQY

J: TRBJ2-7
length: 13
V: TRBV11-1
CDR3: ASSQTSGSTYEQY

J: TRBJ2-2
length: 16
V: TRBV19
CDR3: ASSILGLAGGPTGELF

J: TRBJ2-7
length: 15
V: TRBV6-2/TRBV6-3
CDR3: ASSLRITGDKSYERY

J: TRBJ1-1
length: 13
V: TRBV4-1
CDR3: ASSQVPGFRTEAF

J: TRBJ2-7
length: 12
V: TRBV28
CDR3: ATSPLPSLYEQY

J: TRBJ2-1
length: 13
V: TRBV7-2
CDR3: ASSFIRGSGNEQF

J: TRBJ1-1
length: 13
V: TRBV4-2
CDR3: ASSQAGQGDTEAF

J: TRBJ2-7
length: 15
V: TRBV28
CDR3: ASFSWASGGSSYEQY

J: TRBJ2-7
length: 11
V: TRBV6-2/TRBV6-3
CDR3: ASSYSGVYEQY

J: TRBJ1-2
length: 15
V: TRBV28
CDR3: ASSFPGASSFNYGYT

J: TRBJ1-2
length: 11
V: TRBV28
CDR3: ASSFHFNYGYT

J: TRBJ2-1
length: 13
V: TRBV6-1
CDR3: ASSPRGRLVNEQF

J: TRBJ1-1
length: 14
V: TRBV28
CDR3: ASSDAGGAVNTEAF

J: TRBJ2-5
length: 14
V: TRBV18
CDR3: ASQGVLDSTQETQY

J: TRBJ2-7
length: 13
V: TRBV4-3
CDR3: ASSQEGGAPYEQY

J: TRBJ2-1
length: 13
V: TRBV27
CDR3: ASSLSVAGAGEQF

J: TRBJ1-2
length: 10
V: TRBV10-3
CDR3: AISGETGVYT

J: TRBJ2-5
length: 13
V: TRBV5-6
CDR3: ASSLEWTLGETQY

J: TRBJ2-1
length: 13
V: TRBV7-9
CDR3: ASSAVLLAGDEQF

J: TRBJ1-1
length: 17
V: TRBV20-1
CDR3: SASGRAETGGIMNTEAF

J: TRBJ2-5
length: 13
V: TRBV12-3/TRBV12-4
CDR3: ASSPWSGTKETQY

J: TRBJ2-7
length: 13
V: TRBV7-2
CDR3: ASSPGYGGRNEQY

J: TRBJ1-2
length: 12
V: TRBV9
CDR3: ASSAGGQSYGYT

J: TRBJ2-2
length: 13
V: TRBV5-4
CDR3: ASSSGLAGAGELF

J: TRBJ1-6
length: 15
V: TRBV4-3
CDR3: ASSQDPPGGGLSPLH

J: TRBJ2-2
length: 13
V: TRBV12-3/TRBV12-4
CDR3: ASSWQGAGTGELF

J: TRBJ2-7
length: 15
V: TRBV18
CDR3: ASSPQGSGQAPLEQY